This passage covers 14 T cell receptor beta chains from one sample sequenced in a study of beta chain features in type 1 diabetes. Expressed TCRB transcripts were sequenced, since all the RNA that had been isolated was reverse transcribed. Only in-frame clones appear in the TCRdb table, and some are missing; sequencing was by immunoSEQ multiplex PCR. This sample carries some 410,000 clones, approximately 10% of them seen once, and the ten largest clones take about 0.045%. The specimen sequenced was naive CD4+ T cells from blood. The source is a woman aged 18-29 years in good health.

This chain joins TRBV4-1 and TRBJ1-2, with D unclear. This CDR3 is built from 13 residues. The ends were cut back, 1 base at V and 4 bases at J, with 7 bases in the middle. Germline V CDR1 and CDR2: MGHRA, YSYEKL. The CDR3 region has the DNA TGCGCCAGCAGCCAAGTAGGGCCCTATGGCTACACCTTC. It is translated as CASSQVGPYGYTF.

Only a few counts were recorded for this clone. The V and J genes are TRBV7-9 and TRBJ2-5, with 12 nucleotides matching TRBD2. This CDR3 has 13 residues. Trimming at V came to 4 bases and at J to 10 bases, leaving 4 bases not matched to a gene. The germline V gene encodes CDR1 SEHNR and CDR2 FQNEAQ (reference sequence). This CDR3 is CASSSGTSGFQYF. The CDR3 bases are TGTGCCAGCAGCTCCGGGACTAGCGGGTTCCAGTACTTC.

V usage is TRBV6-6 and J usage is TRBJ2-7; 7 bases align to TRBD1. V lost 6 bases to trimming and J lost 3 bases; unmatched junction nucleotides: 11. The CDR3 is made up of 15 amino acids. Germline V gene lookup returns CDR1 MNHNY and CDR2 SVGAGI (reference sequence). The CDR3 reads CASSRAQGSIYEQYF. For the CDR3, the DNA is TGTGCCAGCAGCAGGGCACAGGGGAGCATCTACGAGCAGTACTTC.

This clone showed up just once. The rearrangement uses TRBV27 and TRBJ2-1; 13 nucleotides align to TRBD2. Germline V gene sequence: CDR1 MNHEY, CDR2 SMNVEV (reference sequence). The CDR3 sequence is 16 residues long. J was trimmed by 9 bases and V by 6 bases; bases with no gene match: 11. CDR3 sequence: CASSSPGLAGVGEQFF. In nucleotides, the CDR3 is TGTGCCAGCAGCTCGCCTGGACTAGCGGGAGTGGGTGAGCAGTTCTTC.

This sequence joins TRBV7-9 and TRBJ2-7; the D is unclear. CDR1 and CDR2 (germline): SEHNR, FQNEAQ (reference sequence). The ends were cut back, 5 bases at V and 2 bases at J, with 10 bases in the middle. There are 13 residues in the CDR3. CDR3: CASSLHGPYEQYV. The CDR3, as DNA: TGTGCCAGCAGCCTTCACGGACCCTACGAGCAGTACGTC.

The chain links TRBV4-1 to TRBJ2-5; 8 bases line up with TRBD1. This CDR3 has 15 residues. The germline CDR1 and CDR2 sequences are MGHRA and YSYEKL. Trimming removed 6 bases from V and 5 bases from J; junction bases left unmatched: 11. CDR3 amino acids: CASRGGQGGFETQYF. As DNA, the CDR3 is TGCGCCAGCAGGGGAGGACAGGGTGGGTTCGAGACCCAGTACTTC.

This rearrangement joins TRBV7-2 to TRBJ2-1, with D hard to call. The CDR3 is made up of 16 amino acids. Germline values: CDR1 SGHTA, CDR2 FQGNSA. V dropped 0 bases and J dropped 0 bases, with 9 bases sitting between them. The DNA for the CDR3 is TGTGCCAGCAGCTTAGCGGGTCTAAACTCCTACAATGAGCAGTTCTTC. Amino acid sequence: CASSLAGLNSYNEQFF.

The chain uses TRBV18 and TRBJ2-2; D possibly corresponds to TRBD2 (6 bases). The ends were cut back, 6 bases at V and 6 bases at J, with 20 bases in the middle. The CDR3 spans 16 residues. Looked up from germline, CDR1 is KGHSH and CDR2 is LQKENI. The CDR3, as DNA: TGTGCCAGCTCGACAAGGAACGGAGGGTTCCCCGGGGAGCTGTTTTTT. Its translation: CASSTRNGGFPGELFF.

This clone was detected a few times. The V gene is TRBV5-1, the J gene TRBJ1-1; D uncertain. The germline V gene has CDR1 SGHRS and CDR2 YFSETQ. Deletions cut 0 bases from V and 1 base from J, with 7 bases between. The CDR3 sequence is 14 residues long. DNA of the CDR3: TGCGCCAGCAGCTTGGTGTACAGGAACACTGAAGCTTTCTTT. It is translated as CASSLVYRNTEAFF.

This clone has just a few counts. The chain employs TRBV14 and TRBJ1-2, with D perhaps matching TRBD1 (5 bases). The CDR3 has 14 residues. Germline CDR1 SGHDN, CDR2 FVKESK. V was clipped by 0 bases and J by 3 bases, with 8 bases between them. The CDR3 spells CASSQDRAHYGYTF. The CDR3 nucleotides read TGTGCCAGCAGCCAAGACAGGGCCCACTATGGCTACACCTTC.

CDR3 protein: CASSSQGTETQYF. The CDR3 DNA follows: TGTGCCAGCAGTTCCCAGGGTACGGAGACCCAGTACTTC. The rearrangement links TRBV6-6 to TRBJ2-5, with a weak D call TRBD1 (5 bases). Deletions cut 4 bases from V and 5 bases from J, with 11 bases between. Germline V gene data show CDR1 as MNHNY and CDR2 as SVGAGI (reference sequence). The CDR3 has 13 amino acids.

The gene calls are TRBV18 and TRBJ2-3; the D gene could be TRBD1 or TRBD2 (6 bases each). Per the germline V gene, CDR1 is KGHSH and CDR2 is LQKENI. Trimming pared 4 bases from V and 6 bases from J, leaving 17 bases between. CDR3 length: 15 residues. The CDR3 region has the DNA TGTGCCAGCTCACTACGTACGGGGGCGTCGGATACGCAGTATTTT. This sequence encodes CASSLRTGASDTQYF.

The rearrangement uses TRBV12-5 and TRBJ2-1; tentatively, D is TRBD2 (6 bases). The CDR3 consists of 18 residues. Germline V gene sequence: CDR1 LGHNT, CDR2 FRNRAP. Trimming stripped 2 bases from V and 0 bases from J, with 17 bases between. The DNA for the CDR3 is TGTGCTAGTGGTTTGATGGGAGGCAGGACGAGCTCCTACAATGAGCAGTTCTTC. Its protein is CASGLMGGRTSSYNEQFF. The full variable domain, rest sourced from reference TRBV12-5 and TRBJ2-1, is DARVTQTPRHKVTEMGQEVTMRCQPILGHNTVFWYRQTMMQGLELLAYFRNRAPLDDSGMPKDRFSAEMPDATLATLKIQPSEPRDSAVYFCASGLMGGRTSSYNEQFFGPGTRLTVL.

The rearrangement links TRBV7-2 to TRBJ2-4, with D perhaps matching TRBD1 (5 bases). V lost 1 base to trimming and J lost 8 bases, with 9 bases between them. Germline V gene data show CDR1 as SGHTA and CDR2 as FQGNSA. CDR3 length: 13 residues. The CDR3 reads CASSLDQGHIQYF. The CDR3 nucleotides are TGTGCCAGCAGCTTAGATCAGGGTCACATTCAGTACTTC.